The 26 T cell receptor beta chains below all came from one sample that was sequenced in a study of patients and donors after allogeneic stem cell transplantation. TCRdb fed the RT-PCR reads into MiXCR, producing one record per CDR3 protein. This sample carries 150,000 to 250,000 distinct CDR3 sequences, about 40% of them seen once, and the ten largest clones take 33%. The sample taken for sequencing was blood, either unsorted or a sorted T cell fraction (not recorded which). Every receptor here comes from a human donor who was either an allogeneic HSCT recipient or a stem cell or donor lymphocyte infusion donor (not recorded which). It is not recorded whose cells these are; they may come from a transplant donor.

The chain has TRBV9 and TRBJ2-1; D is ambiguous. V gave up 3 bases and J gave up 1 base, with 11 bases separating them. The CDR3 is 15 residues long. CDR1 is SGDLS and CDR2 is YYNGEE in the germline V gene. In DNA, the CDR3 is TGTGCCAGCAGCGCGGGCCAGTTTTCCTACAATGAGCAGTTCTTC. This translates into CASSAGQFSYNEQFF.

This clonotype was counted between two and nine times. The V and J genes are TRBV12-3 or TRBV12-4 and TRBJ1-2; 7 nucleotides agree with TRBD1. The CDR3 totals 16 residues. V lost 3 bases and J lost 0; bases outside the gene matches: 7. CDR3 in amino acids: CASSLVGGAPNYGYTF. In nucleotides, the CDR3 is TGTGCCAGCAGTTTGGTAGGGGGCGCCCCTAACTATGGCTACACCTTC.

The rearrangement joins TRBV6-5 to TRBJ2-7, with TRBD2 matching 9 bases. This CDR3 contains 12 residues. Losses at the gene ends were 5 bases for V and 4 bases for J; bases not matched to a gene: 0. CDR1 is MNHEY, CDR2 SVGAGI, per germline. Here the CDR3 DNA reads TGTGCCAGCAGTACTAGCGGGTACGAGCAGTACTTC. Translating it yields CASSTSGYEQYF.

This chain links TRBV5-1 with TRBJ2-1; D possibly corresponds to TRBD2 (5 bases). Germline values: CDR1 SGHRS, CDR2 YFSETQ. The CDR3 has 15 amino acids. V was clipped by 4 bases and J by 6 bases, with 17 bases between them. CDR3 sequence: CASSTASLAGNEQFF. CDR3 DNA: TGCGCCAGCAGCACTGCGTCCTTGGCGGGCAATGAGCAGTTCTTC. Combining the CDR3 with reference TRBV5-1 and TRBJ2-1 gives the whole variable domain KAGVTQTPRYLIKTRGQQVTLSCSPISGHRSVSWYQQTPGQGLQFLFEYFSETQRNKGNFPGRFSGRQFSNSRSEMNVSTLELGDSALYLCASSTASLAGNEQFFGPGTRLTVL.

This clonotype was detected only a few times. CDR3 protein: CASSLGRAYQETQYF. In DNA, the CDR3 is TGTGCCAGCAGCTTAGGCAGGGCGTACCAAGAGACCCAGTACTTC. This chain uses TRBV7-9 with TRBJ2-5, with D possibly being TRBD1 (5 bases). This CDR3 contains 15 residues. Trimming took off 1 base at V and 0 bases at J, with 9 bases between the two ends. The V gene's germline CDR1 is SEHNR and CDR2 FQNEAQ (reference sequence).

This chain uses TRBV11-2 with TRBJ1-5; no clear D. This CDR3 is built from 13 residues. The germline V gene encodes CDR1 SGHAT and CDR2 FQNNGV. Trimming removed 0 bases at V and 8 bases at J, with 8 bases between. The CDR3 sequence is CASSLDYKEPQHF. CDR3 DNA sequence: TGTGCCAGCAGCTTAGATTATAAGGAGCCCCAGCATTTT.

This chain connects TRBV7-3 to TRBJ2-3, with a tentative D call TRBD2 (6 bases). CDR3 length: 15 amino acids. The germline V gene has CDR1 SGHTA and CDR2 FQGTGA. Trimming took off 0 bases at V and 2 bases at J, with 9 bases between the two ends. The CDR3 protein is CASSLTGLDTDTQYF. The CDR3 DNA reads TGTGCCAGCAGCTTAACGGGACTGGACACAGATACGCAGTATTTT.

This chain links TRBV2 with TRBJ1-2; perhaps TRBD1 as D (6 bases). CDR1 SNHLY and CDR2 FYNNEI come from the germline V gene. Trimming stripped 1 base from V and 4 bases from J, with 16 bases between. CDR3 length equals 16 residues. The DNA for the CDR3 is TGTGCCAGCAGTGAAGGGACAGCCGCAGAACCCTATGGCTACACCTTC. It specifies CASSEGTAAEPYGYTF.

J is TRBJ1-2 and V is TRBV9, with TRBD1 matching 7 bases. The CDR3 has 11 residues. J lost 5 bases, V lost 7 bases, and 2 bases had no gene match. Per the germline V gene, CDR1 is SGDLS and CDR2 is YYNGEE. DNA of the CDR3: TGTGCCAGCGGACAGGAATATGGCTACACCTTC. It codes for CASGQEYGYTF.

This clonotype was counted only a few times. The genes are TRBV6-5 and TRBJ2-1, with 15 positions matching TRBD2. Germline lookup yields CDR1 MNHEY and CDR2 SVGAGI. CDR3 size: 15 residues. V shed 6 bases and J 8 bases; nucleotides not matched to a gene: 5. The CDR3 nucleotides are TGTGCCAGCAGCGGACTAGCGGGAGGGCCGGATGAGCAGTTCTTC. Its translation: CASSGLAGGPDEQFF.

V gene TRBV7-9 combines with J gene TRBJ1-2; D unresolved. Trimming pared 4 bases from V and 8 bases from J, leaving 8 bases between. This CDR3 has 11 residues. Germline CDR1 is SEHNR and CDR2 is FQNEAQ (reference sequence). CDR3 nucleotide sequence: TGTGCCAGCAGCTCCCTGAGGGGCTACACCTTC. This encodes CASSSLRGYTF.

This chain links TRBV4-3 with TRBJ2-7; TRBD1 is a possible D gene (5 bases). CDR3 length: 14 amino acids. Germline lookup yields CDR1 LGHNA and CDR2 YSLEER. The V end was cut by 2 bases, the J end by 2 bases, with 10 bases between. CDR3 DNA: TGCGCCAGCAGCCAAAGCGTACAGGCCTACGAGCAGTACTTC. This encodes CASSQSVQAYEQYF.

The chain couples TRBV28 to TRBJ1-5; TRBD1 matches 9 bases. This CDR3 is built from 13 residues. V shed 6 bases and J 4 bases; nucleotides not matched to a gene: 1. The germline V gene has CDR1 MDHEN and CDR2 SYDVKM. The CDR3, as DNA: TGTGCCAGCAGAGACAGGGGGAATCAGCCCCAGCATTTT. Translating gives CASRDRGNQPQHF.

The chain links TRBV30 to TRBJ1-1; D gene ambiguous. CDR3 length: 11 residues. Germline V gives CDR1 GTSNPN, CDR2 SVGIG (reference sequence). The V and J ends lost 4 bases and 7 bases respectively, with 10 bases between them. DNA of the CDR3: TGTGCCTGGACAGCGGGATATGAAGCTTTCTTT. Translated, it gives CAWTAGYEAFF.

The chain combines TRBV24-1 with TRBJ1-1, with D hard to call. CDR1 KGHDR and CDR2 SFDVKD come from the germline V gene. Deletions cut 8 bases from V and 2 bases from J, with 11 bases between. The CDR3 runs 13 residues. CDR3 bases: TGTGCCACCAAGTACGGAGTAAACACTGAAGCTTTCTTT. This translates into CATKYGVNTEAFF.

The chain uses TRBV15 and TRBJ1-6; the match to TRBD1 covers 7 bases. The V segment lost 3 bases and the J segment 7 bases; nucleotides outside the gene matches: 6. This CDR3 has 15 residues. Germline V gene lookup returns CDR1 LNHNV and CDR2 YYDKDF (reference sequence). The CDR3 DNA follows: TGTGCCACCAGCAGCCCTCAGGGGGGGAATTCACCCCTCCACTTT. This translates into CATSSPQGGNSPLHF. Filled out from reference TRBV15 and TRBJ1-6, the complete variable domain reads DAMVIQNPRYQVTQFGKPVTLSCSQTLNHNVMYWYQQKSSQAPKLLFHYYDKDFNNEADTPDNFQSRRPNTSFCFLDIRSPGLGDTAMYLCATSSPQGGNSPLHFGNGTRLTVT.

This chain uses TRBV4-2 with TRBJ1-4; D remains unclear. The CDR3 contains 16 residues. V dropped 0 bases and J dropped 8 bases, with 16 bases sitting between them. From germline, CDR1 is LGHNA and CDR2 YNFKEQ. CDR3 amino acids: CASSQEVRGQWEKLFF. The DNA for the CDR3 is TGTGCCAGCAGCCAAGAGGTTCGCGGTCAGTGGGAAAAACTGTTTTTT.

This clonotype was seen a few times. This chain links TRBV4-2 with TRBJ2-1, with TRBD2 identical over 10 bases. CDR1 and CDR2 from the germline V gene are LGHNA and YNFKEQ. V gave up 0 bases and J gave up 0 bases; unmatched junction bases: 2. The CDR3 contains 17 residues. CDR3 sequence (DNA): TGTGCCAGCAGCCAAGATCGACTAGCGGGCTCCTACAATGAGCAGTTCTTC. Its protein product is CASSQDRLAGSYNEQFF.

CDR3 nucleotide sequence: TGTGCCAGCAGCCCCGTTTGGGGTGCCTACGAGCAGTACTTC. It specifies CASSPVWGAYEQYF. The chain joins TRBV12-3 or TRBV12-4 to TRBJ2-7; D not certain. V lost 6 bases to trimming and J lost 2 bases, with 14 bases between them. The CDR3 covers 14 residues.

The rearrangement joins TRBV5-1 to TRBJ2-1; TRBD2 aligns across 7 bases. Germline-derived CDR1 and CDR2 are SGHRS and YFSETQ. V lost 2 bases, J lost 5 bases, and 10 bases stayed unmatched. The length of the CDR3 is 16 residues. CDR3 DNA: TGCGCCAGCAGCTTCCCCGGGGCGGGAGCCCACAATGAGCAGTTCTTC. Translated: CASSFPGAGAHNEQFF.

This clonotype was seen a few times. V usage is TRBV6-2 or TRBV6-3 and J usage is TRBJ1-1; D gene ambiguous. Germline CDR1 is MNHEY and CDR2 is SVGEGT. The CDR3 totals 11 residues. The V end lost 7 bases, the J end lost 3 bases, and 6 bases lay between the germline ends. CDR3 in amino acids: CASKRDTEAFF. The DNA of the CDR3 is TGTGCCAGCAAAAGGGACACTGAAGCTTTCTTT.

This clonotype was counted a few times. The chain has TRBV6-5 and TRBJ1-1; D is perhaps TRBD1 (6 bases). CDR1 MNHEY and CDR2 SVGAGI come from the germline V gene. The CDR3 is made up of 15 amino acids. Trimming pared 8 bases from V and 3 bases from J, leaving 19 bases between. DNA of the CDR3: TGTGCCAGCCATAATTCAGGGGCAAGGTACACTGAAGCTTTCTTT. This encodes CASHNSGARYTEAFF.

This chain joins TRBV5-6 and TRBJ1-3; D not resolved. Germline loops: CDR1 SGHDT, CDR2 YYEEEE. The CDR3 contains 14 residues. With 0 bases removed from V and 3 bases from J, the gap between germline ends came to 7 bases. CDR3 in DNA: TGTGCCAGCAGCTTGGCGGGGTTTGGAAACACCATATATTTT. Protein: CASSLAGFGNTIYF.

CDR3 nucleotides: TGCAGCGTTGCCCCGGACCTTTACAATGAGCAGTTCTTC. Protein product: CSVAPDLYNEQFF. The chain uses TRBV29-1 and TRBJ2-1; D is uncertain. The V end was cut by 4 bases, the J end by 4 bases, with 11 bases between. The CDR3 totals 13 residues. CDR1 and CDR2 (germline): SQVTM, ANQGSEA.

V gene TRBV29-1 combines with J gene TRBJ2-1; D is possibly TRBD1 (6 bases). This CDR3 is built from 14 residues. Trimming pared 3 bases from V and 8 bases from J, leaving 17 bases between. Germline loops: CDR1 SQVTM, CDR2 ANQGSEA. The CDR3 loop is CSVDRGRGGYEQFF. In DNA form, the CDR3 reads TGCAGCGTTGACAGGGGCAGGGGTGGGTATGAGCAGTTCTTC.

The chain has TRBV24-1 and TRBJ2-1; the D gene could be TRBD1 or TRBD2 (6 bases each). From germline, CDR1 is KGHDR and CDR2 SFDVKD. The CDR3 covers 13 residues. Trimming pared 4 bases from V and 9 bases from J, leaving 12 bases between. The CDR3 DNA reads TGTGCCACCAGTGACCGACTAGGGGGTGAGCAGTTCTTC. Protein sequence: CATSDRLGGEQFF.